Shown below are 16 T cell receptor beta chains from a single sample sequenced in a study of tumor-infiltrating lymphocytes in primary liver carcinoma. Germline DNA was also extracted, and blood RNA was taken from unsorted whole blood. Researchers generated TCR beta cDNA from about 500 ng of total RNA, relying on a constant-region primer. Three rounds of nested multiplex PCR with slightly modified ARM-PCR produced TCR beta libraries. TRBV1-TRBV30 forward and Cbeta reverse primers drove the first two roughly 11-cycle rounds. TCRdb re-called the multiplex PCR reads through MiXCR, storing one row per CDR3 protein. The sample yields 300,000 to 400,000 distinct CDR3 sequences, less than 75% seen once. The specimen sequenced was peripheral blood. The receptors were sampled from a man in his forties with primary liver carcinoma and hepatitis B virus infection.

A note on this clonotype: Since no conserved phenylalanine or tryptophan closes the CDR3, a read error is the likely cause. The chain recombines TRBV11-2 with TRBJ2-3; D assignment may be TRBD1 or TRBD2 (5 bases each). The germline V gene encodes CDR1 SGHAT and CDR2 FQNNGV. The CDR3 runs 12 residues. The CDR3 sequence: CASSLEGFAQYL. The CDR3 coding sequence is TGCGCCAGCAGCTTAGAGGGGTTCGCGCAGTATCTT.

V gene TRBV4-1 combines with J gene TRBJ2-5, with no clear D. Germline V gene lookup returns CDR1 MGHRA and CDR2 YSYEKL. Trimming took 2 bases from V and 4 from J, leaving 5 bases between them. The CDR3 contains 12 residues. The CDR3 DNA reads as TGCGCCAGCAGCCAAAGTGTAGAGACCCAGTACTTC. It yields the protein CASSQSVETQYF.

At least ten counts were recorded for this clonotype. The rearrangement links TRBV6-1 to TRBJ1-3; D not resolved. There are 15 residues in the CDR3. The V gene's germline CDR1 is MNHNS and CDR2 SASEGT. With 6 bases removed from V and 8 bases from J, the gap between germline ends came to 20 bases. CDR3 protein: CASRSGRGLEHTIYF. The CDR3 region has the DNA TGTGCCAGCAGGTCCGGGCGGGGATTAGAGCACACCATATATTTT.

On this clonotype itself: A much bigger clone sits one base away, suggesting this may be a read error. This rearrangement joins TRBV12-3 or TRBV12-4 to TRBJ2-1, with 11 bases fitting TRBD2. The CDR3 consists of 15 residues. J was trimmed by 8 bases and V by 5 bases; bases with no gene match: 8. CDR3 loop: CASSAGLAVAYEQFF. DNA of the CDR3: TGTGCCAGCAGTGCGGGACTAGCGGTTGCATATGAGCAGTTCTTC.

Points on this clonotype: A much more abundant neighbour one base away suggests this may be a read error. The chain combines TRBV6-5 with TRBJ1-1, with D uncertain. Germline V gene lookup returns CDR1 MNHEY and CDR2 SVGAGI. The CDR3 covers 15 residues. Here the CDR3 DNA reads TGTGCCAGCAGCTCCTGGGCAGGACTGAACACTGAAGTTTTCTTT. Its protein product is CASSSWAGLNTEVFF.

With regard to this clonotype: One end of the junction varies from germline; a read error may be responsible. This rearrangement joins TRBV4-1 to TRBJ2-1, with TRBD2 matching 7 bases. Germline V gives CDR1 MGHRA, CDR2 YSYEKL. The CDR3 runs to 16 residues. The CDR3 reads CVSSQVGKLAHNEQFF. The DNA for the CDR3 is TGCGTCAGCAGCCAAGTAGGCAAACTAGCGCACAATGAGCAGTTCTTC.

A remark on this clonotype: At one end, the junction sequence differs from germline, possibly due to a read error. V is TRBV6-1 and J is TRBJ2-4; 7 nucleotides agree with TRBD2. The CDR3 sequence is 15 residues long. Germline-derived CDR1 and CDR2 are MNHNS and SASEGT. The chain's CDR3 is CAGSAGSGAWNIQYF. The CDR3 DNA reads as TGTGCCGGCAGTGCTGGGAGCGGGGCATGGAACATTCAGTACTTC.

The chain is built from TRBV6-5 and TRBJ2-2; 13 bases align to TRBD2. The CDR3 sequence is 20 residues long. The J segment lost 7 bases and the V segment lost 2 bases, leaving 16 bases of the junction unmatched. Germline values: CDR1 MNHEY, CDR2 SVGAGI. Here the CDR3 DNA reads TGTGCCAGCAGTTACCGGCGGACTAGCGGGAGAAGGGGCTGGGGCGGGGAGCTGTTTTTT. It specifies CASSYRRTSGRRGWGGELFF.

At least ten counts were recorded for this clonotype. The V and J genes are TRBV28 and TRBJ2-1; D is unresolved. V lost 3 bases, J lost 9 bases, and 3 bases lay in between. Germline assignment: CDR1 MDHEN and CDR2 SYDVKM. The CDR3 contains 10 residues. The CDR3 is CASSFGEQFF. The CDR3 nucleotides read TGTGCCAGCAGTTTCGGTGAGCAGTTCTTC.

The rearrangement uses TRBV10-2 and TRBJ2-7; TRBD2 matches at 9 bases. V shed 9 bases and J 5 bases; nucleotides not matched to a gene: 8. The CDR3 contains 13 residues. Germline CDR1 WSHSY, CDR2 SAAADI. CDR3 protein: CARLDSGSHEQYF. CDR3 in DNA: TGCGCCAGACTAGATAGCGGGAGCCACGAGCAGTACTTC.

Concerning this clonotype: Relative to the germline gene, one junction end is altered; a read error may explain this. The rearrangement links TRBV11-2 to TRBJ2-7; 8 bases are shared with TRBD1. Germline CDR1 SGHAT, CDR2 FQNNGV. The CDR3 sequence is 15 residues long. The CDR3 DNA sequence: TGTGCCAGCAGCCAAAGGACAGGGAGTACCTACGAACAGTACTTC. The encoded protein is CASSQRTGSTYEQYF.

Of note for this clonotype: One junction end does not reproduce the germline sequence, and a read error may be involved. The CDR3 region is CVSSLDLNEQYF. For the CDR3, the DNA is TGTGTCAGCAGCTTGGACCTAAATGAGCAGTACTTC. The chain combines TRBV11-2 with TRBJ2-7; D is unresolved. From germline, CDR1 is SGHAT and CDR2 FQNNGV. This CDR3 is 12 amino acids long.

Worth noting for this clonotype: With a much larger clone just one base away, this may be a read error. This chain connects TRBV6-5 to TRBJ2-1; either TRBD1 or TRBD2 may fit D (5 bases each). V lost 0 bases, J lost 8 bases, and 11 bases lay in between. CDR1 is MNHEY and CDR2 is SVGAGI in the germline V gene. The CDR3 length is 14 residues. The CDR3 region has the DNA TGTGCCAGCAGTTACTCTCCAAGGGGAGATGAGCAGTTCTTC. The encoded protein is CASSYSPRGDEQFF.

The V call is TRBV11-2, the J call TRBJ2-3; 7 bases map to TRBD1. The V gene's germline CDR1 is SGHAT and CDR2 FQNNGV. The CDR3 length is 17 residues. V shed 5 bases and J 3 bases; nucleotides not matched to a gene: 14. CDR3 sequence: CASSASGGAVMTDTQYF. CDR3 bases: TGTGCCAGCAGCGCCTCAGGGGGTGCCGTAATGACAGATACGCAGTATTTT.

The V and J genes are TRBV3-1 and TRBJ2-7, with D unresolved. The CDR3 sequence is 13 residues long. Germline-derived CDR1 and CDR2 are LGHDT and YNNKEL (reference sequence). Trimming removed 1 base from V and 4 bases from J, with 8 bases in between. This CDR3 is CASSQVSGYEQYF. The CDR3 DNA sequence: TGTGCCAGCAGCCAAGTTTCAGGATACGAGCAGTACTTC.

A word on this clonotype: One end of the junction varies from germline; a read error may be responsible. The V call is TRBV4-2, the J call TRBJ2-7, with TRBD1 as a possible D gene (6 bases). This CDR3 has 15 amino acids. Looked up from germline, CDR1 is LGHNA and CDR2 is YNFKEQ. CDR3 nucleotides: TGTACCAGCAGCCAGATCTTCAGGGACAACTACGAGCAGTACTTC. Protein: CTSSQIFRDNYEQYF.